One T cell receptor (beta chain) is described in this entry. As yet, its antigen is unknown. This entry is derived from a study of shared clonotypes between healthy human individuals. Turning to the study itself: The cohort comprised a couple of women and a few men. Their ages spanned 18 to 49 years.

Whole-study findings and limits: Generation probabilities of non-shared clonotypes were lower (relative to those shared by all four donors).

Assay execution took place at the deep level. Sequenced by immunoSEQ multiplex PCR; TCRdb stores in-frame clones only, minus some. The profile covers about 2.3 million clones, with approximately 93% appearing a single time and approximately 0.4% taken by the ten largest. The V and J ends lost 5 bases and 10 bases respectively, with 9 bases between them. The CDR3 runs to 11 residues. Germline CDR1 and CDR2: SGHTA and FQGNSA. Healthy HIV-negative adults with no recent acute infections or vaccinations were recruited as donors. This clonotype was sampled from a man aged 18 to 30 in good health. Some clones in this sample may be carry-over from other donors' samples. This sequence joins TRBV7-2 and TRBJ2-1; no definite D call. Sequencing was performed on naive CD4+ T cells from PBMCs. Subset denoted: CD45RA+ positively selected. In DNA form, the CDR3 reads TGTGCCAGCAGCCGCCGTGACGAGCAGTTCTTC. This gives the protein CASSRRDEQFF. The full variable domain, rest sourced from reference TRBV7-2 and TRBJ2-1, is GAGVSQSPSNKVTEKGKDVELRCDPISGHTALYWYRQSLGQGLEFLIYFQGNSAPDKSGLPSDRFSAERTGGSVSTLTIQRTQQEDSAVYLCASSRRDEQFFGPGTRLTVL.